A single T cell receptor beta chain is shown here with its context. The sample belongs to a study of blood T cell repertoires in COVID-19. Study-wide context: Acute-phase and convalescent COVID-19 samples originated in the United States, Italy and Spain. Sources were T cells, B-cell-depleted T cells, or PBMCs; the material itself was cDNA or gDNA.

Original handling: Counts of nucleated cells, estimated from reference gene primer amplification, were obtained. The data were produced by immunoSEQ multiplex PCR, yet TCRdb's version contains in-frame clones alone and is incomplete. Clone size and the V and J calls come from that table; the DNA yielded D and trimming. Of 100,000 to 120,000 clones in the sample, around 85% were seen once. Trimming at V came to 2 bases and at J to 4 bases, leaving 4 bases not matched to a gene. Germline CDR1 KGHSH, CDR2 LQKENI. The CDR3 length is 15 residues. The specimen sequenced was peripheral blood. The receptor was derived from a man in his fifties or sixties with acute or convalescent COVID-19. This chain joins TRBV18 and TRBJ2-1; 8 bases map to TRBD2. The CDR3 is CASSPGTGGYNEQFF. Written as DNA, the CDR3 is TGTGCCAGCTCACCAGGGACGGGGGGGTACAATGAGCAGTTCTTC.